This TCR beta chain derives from a study of T cell responses to AZD1222 COVID-19 vaccine. Using immunoSEQ multiplex PCR, the repertoire was profiled, and TCRdb retains in-frame clones only, with some absent. Of 90,000 to 150,000 clones listed, roughly 90% are singletons. Pooled samples include second doses given at about 4 or 12 weeks. This CDR3 contains 12 residues. Germline CDR1 LNHDA, CDR2 SQIVND (reference sequence). The V gene lost 4 bases and the J gene lost 4 bases, with 5 bases spanning the gap. This specimen consisted of peripheral blood, obtained 28 days after the second AZD1222 dose. The gene calls are TRBV19 and TRBJ1-5; D gene ambiguous. The sequence came from an adult who received the AZD1222 COVID-19 vaccine. The CDR3 loop reads CASSSMNQPQHF. The CDR3 nucleotides read TGTGCCAGTAGTAGTATGAATCAGCCCCAGCATTTT.